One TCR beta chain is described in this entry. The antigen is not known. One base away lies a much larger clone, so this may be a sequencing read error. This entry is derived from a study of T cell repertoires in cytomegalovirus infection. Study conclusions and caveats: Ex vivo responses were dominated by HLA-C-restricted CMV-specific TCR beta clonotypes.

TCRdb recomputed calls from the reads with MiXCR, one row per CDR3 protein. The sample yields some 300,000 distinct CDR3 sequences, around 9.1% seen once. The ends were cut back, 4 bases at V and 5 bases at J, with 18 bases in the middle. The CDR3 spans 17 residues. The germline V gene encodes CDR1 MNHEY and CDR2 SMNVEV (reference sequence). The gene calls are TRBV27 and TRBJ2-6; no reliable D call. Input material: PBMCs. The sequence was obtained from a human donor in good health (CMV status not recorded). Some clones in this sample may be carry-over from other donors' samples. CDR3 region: CASSSLPSRARANVLTF. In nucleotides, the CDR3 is TGTGCCAGCAGTTCGCTCCCCTCTCGCGCCCGGGCCAACGTCCTGACTTTC.